These 26 T cell receptor beta chains were sequenced from one sample in a study of vaccination and CD4 T cells after COVID-19. As for treatment: roughly ten-day PBMC culture with coronavirus spike peptide pools or control peptides (ViraFEST assay). These receptors' antigens are unknown. The Oncomine TCR Beta short-read assay was what sequenced the DNA obtained from cultured CD4+ T cells. TCRdb re-analysed the PCR reads in MiXCR, keeping a single row per CDR3 protein. Here the sample spans roughly 14,000 distinct CDR3 sequences, about 39% being singletons. The sequencing input was CD4+ T cells from blood, cultured in vitro. These TCRs come from a human donor who had recovered from COVID-19.

This clonotype was detected a few times. The chain combines TRBV27 with TRBJ2-2; 7 bases map to TRBD2. Germline CDR1 is MNHEY and CDR2 is SMNVEV (reference sequence). V was clipped by 5 bases and J by 4 bases; unmatched bases: 13. This CDR3 comprises 17 residues. This CDR3 reads CASSTPSRRGSTGELFF. In DNA, the CDR3 is TGTGCCAGCAGTACCCCCTCCAGGCGGGGGAGCACCGGGGAGCTGTTTTTT.

This chain joins TRBV6-1 and TRBJ1-3; no firm D call. The CDR3 loop spans 11 amino acids. Deletions cut 7 bases from V and 6 bases from J, with 7 bases between. Germline CDR1 is MNHNS and CDR2 is SASEGT. The CDR3 DNA is TGTGCCAGCATACAGTTAAACACCATATATTTT. Protein product: CASIQLNTIYF.

The chain carries TRBV6-1 and TRBJ2-7; TRBD2 agrees at 10 bases. Germline values: CDR1 MNHNS, CDR2 SASEGT. The trim removed 0 bases at V and 3 bases at J, leaving 8 bases unmatched. There are 17 residues in the CDR3. This chain's CDR3 is CASSEAVIAGGYYEQYF. The CDR3 DNA reads TGTGCCAGCAGTGAAGCCGTTATAGCGGGAGGATACTACGAGCAGTACTTC.

The J gene is TRBJ2-7, the V gene TRBV29-1; tentatively, D is TRBD1 (6 bases). The CDR3 totals 11 residues. The V end was cut by 4 bases, the J end by 2 bases, with 6 bases between. Germline V gives CDR1 SQVTM, CDR2 ANQGSEA. The DNA for the CDR3 is TGCAGCGTTGCAGGGGCCTACGAGCAGTACTTC. Translated: CSVAGAYEQYF.

The J gene is TRBJ1-1, the V gene TRBV7-2, with D possibly being TRBD1 (5 bases). The germline CDR1 and CDR2 sequences are SGHTA and FQGNSA. The ends were cut back, 3 bases at V and 3 bases at J, with 14 bases in the middle. The CDR3 spans 15 residues. The CDR3 bases are TGTGCCAGCAGCTTTAAGGCCCTGGGGGACACTGAAGCTTTCTTT. Protein: CASSFKALGDTEAFF.

This chain connects TRBV20-1 to TRBJ1-1, with a weak D call TRBD1 (5 bases). This CDR3 is 13 amino acids long. The V gene lost 3 bases and the J gene lost 0 bases, with 8 bases spanning the gap. Germline V lookup: CDR1 DFQATT, CDR2 SNEGSKA (reference sequence). CDR3 region: CSASDSMNTEAFF. The CDR3 coding sequence is TGCAGTGCTAGTGACAGTATGAACACTGAAGCTTTCTTT.

The chain has TRBV6-5 and TRBJ2-1; D could derive from TRBD1 or TRBD2 (5 bases each). Germline V gene sequence: CDR1 MNHEY, CDR2 SVGAGI. V was clipped by 4 bases and J by 5 bases, with 12 bases between them. The CDR3 has 14 residues. The CDR3: CASSSPGRDNEQFF. Written as DNA, the CDR3 is TGTGCCAGCAGTTCCCCGGGACGCGACAATGAGCAGTTCTTC.

This clonotype was found a few times. The chain carries TRBV28 and TRBJ1-1, with D tentatively TRBD1 (5 bases). This CDR3 has 14 residues. V was pared by 5 bases and J by 5 bases, with 15 bases between. Per germline, CDR1 MDHEN and CDR2 SYDVKM. The CDR3 spells CASSPQVGGTEAFF. DNA for the CDR3: TGTGCCAGCAGTCCTCAGGTGGGGGGGACTGAAGCTTTCTTT. The variable domain in full, with the rest retrieved from reference TRBV28 and TRBJ1-1, is DVKVTQSSRYLVKRTGEKVFLECVQDMDHENMFWYRQDPGLGLRLIYFSYDVKMKEKGDIPEGYSVSREKKERFSLILESASTNQTSMYLCASSPQVGGTEAFFGQGTRLTVV.

The genes are TRBV28 and TRBJ2-5; 12 bases agree with TRBD1. Trimming removed 5 bases from V and 4 bases from J; junction bases left unmatched: 11. Germline CDR1 reads MDHEN; CDR2 reads SYDVKM. CDR3 length: 17 amino acids. CDR3 in DNA: TGTGCCAGCAGTCCGTTTGTGGGACAGGGGGCCGGAGAGACCCAGTACTTC. This encodes CASSPFVGQGAGETQYF.

Points on this clonotype: The missing conserved phenylalanine or tryptophan at the end of this CDR3 makes a read error likely. The CDR3 DNA follows: TGTGCCAGCAGTTACGTGCCAATCACTGAAGCTTTCTTA. Translated, it gives CASSYVPITEAFL. The V gene is TRBV6-2 or TRBV6-3, the J gene TRBJ1-1; no firm D call. The CDR3 spans 13 residues. With 2 bases removed from V and 4 bases from J, the gap between germline ends came to 8 bases. The V gene's germline CDR1 is MNHEY and CDR2 SVGEGT.

The chain joins TRBV6-5 to TRBJ2-5; tentatively, D is TRBD2 (5 bases). Per germline, CDR1 MNHEY and CDR2 SVGAGI. The CDR3 totals 12 residues. Trimming pared 2 bases from V and 12 bases from J, leaving 13 bases between. CDR3 sequence reads: CASSYPSGSEYF. CDR3 coding DNA: TGTGCCAGCAGTTACCCAAGCGGCTCAGAGTACTTC.

The J gene is TRBJ2-1, the V gene TRBV5-1; D call uncertain. Germline CDR1 and CDR2: SGHRS and YFSETQ. The V end lost 4 bases, the J end lost 9 bases, and 11 bases lay between the germline ends. The CDR3 has 12 amino acids. The CDR3 here is CASSLNEGEQFF. CDR3 in DNA: TGCGCCAGCAGCCTAAATGAAGGTGAGCAGTTCTTC.

There are a few counts of this clonotype. The chain uses TRBV20-1 and TRBJ1-6; maybe TRBD1 (5 bases). This CDR3 contains 15 residues. Trimming stripped 3 bases from V and 10 bases from J, with 19 bases between. The germline V gene has CDR1 DFQATT and CDR2 SNEGSKA (reference sequence). DNA of the CDR3: TGCAGTGCTAGGATACCGGGACCAGGAAAATCACCCCTCCACTTT. Its protein product is CSARIPGPGKSPLHF.

This sequence joins TRBV20-1 and TRBJ1-1; 8 bases are a match to TRBD1. Germline V CDR1 and CDR2: DFQATT, SNEGSKA (reference sequence). This CDR3 is 16 amino acids long. J lost 2 bases, V lost 2 bases, and 10 bases had no gene match. In nucleotides, the CDR3 is TGCAGTGCTAGAATCGAGGGACAGGACCGAAACACTGAAGCTTTCTTT. Its protein is CSARIEGQDRNTEAFF.

CDR3 amino acids: CASSEEGRGPYPQHF. CDR3 DNA sequence: TGTGCCAGCAGTGAGGAGGGCAGGGGGCCGTATCCCCAGCATTTT. This chain joins TRBV2 and TRBJ1-5, with TRBD1 matching over 8 bases. The CDR3 covers 15 residues. The ends lost 3 bases at V and 10 bases at J; junction bases unmatched: 11. CDR1 and CDR2 from the germline V gene are SNHLY and FYNNEI.

J is TRBJ1-2 and V is TRBV7-9, with TRBD1 matching 8 bases. Germline CDR1 is SEHNR and CDR2 is FQNEAQ (reference sequence). This CDR3 spans 13 amino acids. The junction had 8 bases not matched to a gene; V was cut back by 6 bases and J by 8 bases. The CDR3 sequence: CASRRGQGAGYTF. The CDR3 nucleotides are TGTGCCAGCAGACGCGGACAGGGCGCAGGCTACACCTTC.

This clonotype was observed a handful of times. The chain uses TRBV20-1 and TRBJ1-5; D is unclear. Looked up from germline, CDR1 is DFQATT and CDR2 is SNEGSKA (reference sequence). The CDR3 contains 13 residues. V dropped 6 bases and J dropped 7 bases, with 16 bases sitting between them. CDR3 sequence (DNA): TGCAGTGCGCAACCCACCGGGGAACAGCCCCAGCATTTT. Protein: CSAQPTGEQPQHF.

This clonotype was detected once. V is TRBV7-6 and J is TRBJ2-7; D is tentatively TRBD1 or TRBD2 (5 bases each). The germline V and J ends were trimmed by 1 base and 5 bases, with 15 bases remaining between them. The CDR3 runs 15 residues. Germline assignment: CDR1 SGHVS and CDR2 FNYEAQ. As DNA, the CDR3 is TGTGCCAGCAGCTTAGGTCAGGTGGGGGTCCACGAGCAGTACTTC. Its translation: CASSLGQVGVHEQYF.

By proportion, this clonotype is medium-sized (0.01 to 0.1%). The chain has TRBV11-3 and TRBJ1-2; a weak D match, TRBD1 (5 bases). V gave up 6 bases and J gave up 2 bases, with 7 bases separating them. Germline V gene data show CDR1 as SGHNT and CDR2 as YENEEA. The CDR3 spans 12 residues. CDR3 sequence (DNA): TGTGCCAGCAGAGACAGCAACTATGGCTACACCTTC. Its translation: CASRDSNYGYTF.

The rearrangement uses TRBV6-1 and TRBJ1-2; D gene unclear. From germline, CDR1 is MNHNS and CDR2 SASEGT. This CDR3 contains 11 residues. V lost 3 bases and J 8 bases, leaving 7 bases between the germline ends. In nucleotides, the CDR3 is TGTGCCAGCAGTGAGGGTAGGGGCTACACCTTC. This codes for CASSEGRGYTF.

The V gene is TRBV28, the J gene TRBJ2-5; D gene uncertain. CDR3 length: 12 residues. Germline CDR1 and CDR2: MDHEN and SYDVKM. V lost 4 bases to trimming and J lost 5 bases, with 8 bases between them. CDR3 DNA sequence: TGTGCCAGCAGTTCGGTTGTGGAGACCCAGTACTTC. Protein sequence: CASSSVVETQYF.

This clonotype showed up just a few times. This chain joins TRBV6-1 and TRBJ2-5, with TRBD1 identical over 9 bases. The germline V gene has CDR1 MNHNS and CDR2 SASEGT. The CDR3 is 14 amino acids. J lost 4 bases, V lost 7 bases, and 7 bases had no gene match. Here the CDR3 reads CASIQTGGRETQYF. The DNA of the CDR3 is TGTGCCAGCATTCAGACAGGGGGACGAGAGACCCAGTACTTC.

This clonotype was seen more than once but under ten times. The CDR3 nucleotides read TGCAGTGCTAACGTGCTCTCGTATGGCTACACCTTC. As protein: CSANVLSYGYTF. The chain carries TRBV20-1 and TRBJ1-2; D is unresolved. Germline V gives CDR1 DFQATT, CDR2 SNEGSKA (reference sequence). Trimming took off 4 bases at V and 5 bases at J, with 11 bases between the two ends. The CDR3 runs 12 residues.

The chain joins TRBV24-1 to TRBJ1-5, with no clear D. Trimming pared 5 bases from V and 3 bases from J, leaving 4 bases between. The germline V gene has CDR1 KGHDR and CDR2 SFDVKD. CDR3 size: 12 residues. The CDR3 DNA reads as TGTGCCACCAGTGTACCCAATCAGCCCCAGCATTTT. This codes for CATSVPNQPQHF.

This clonotype was counted a few times. The gene calls are TRBV15 and TRBJ2-3; D gene uncertain. The CDR3 extends over 17 amino acids. Germline CDR1 LNHNV, CDR2 YYDKDF (reference sequence). The V and J ends lost 1 base and 1 base respectively, with 15 bases between them. The CDR3 is CATSRGLGNSRTDTQYF. CDR3 DNA: TGTGCCACCAGCAGAGGTCTTGGGAACAGCCGCACAGATACGCAGTATTTT.

This clonotype was picked up a small number of times. V gene TRBV20-1 combines with J gene TRBJ2-3; TRBD2 matches 7 bases. CDR1 is DFQATT, CDR2 SNEGSKA, per germline (reference sequence). The CDR3 contains 14 residues. Losses at the gene ends were 2 bases for V and 6 bases for J; bases not matched to a gene: 8. The CDR3 nucleotides read TGCAGTGCTAGACAAGGCGGGAGCGCGGATACGCAGTATTTT. Protein: CSARQGGSADTQYF.